The rows below give T cell receptor beta chains drawn from one sample of a study of T cells in Graves' hyperthyroidism and ophthalmopathy. TCRdb re-called the multiplex PCR reads through MiXCR, storing one row per CDR3 protein. Here the sample spans hundreds of thousands of distinct CDR3 sequences, approximately 14% being singletons. Source material: blood. These receptors all come from a woman younger than 35 with Graves' hyperthyroidism. Each CDR3 is given with its conserved first and last residue. Fields, in order: clone size, J gene, D gene, V gene, CDR3 protein, CDR3 DNA. A D gene is named only where the DNA matches it firmly. The listing skips clone size in some rows; elsewhere it reads once, few, many or a size class.

>many|TRBJ1-6|-|TRBV28
CAVAEGDSPLHF
TGTGCCGTCGCGGAGGGGGATTCACCCCTCCACTTT
>-|TRBJ2-7|-|TRBV10-3
CAIGRSPYEQYF
TGTGCCATAGGGAGGAGTCCCTACGAGCAGTACTTC
>few|TRBJ1-2|-|TRBV29-1
CSVGIMGGDGYTF
TGCAGCGTCGGCATTATGGGGGGTGATGGCTACACCTTC
>few|TRBJ1-2|-|TRBV5-4
CASSKGQDRSNYGYTF
TGTGCCAGCAGCAAGGGTCAAGACAGGAGTAACTATGGCTACACCTTC
>few|TRBJ1-2|TRBD1|TRBV19
CASTLEGTANYGYTF
TGTGCCAGTACCTTAGAAGGGACAGCTAACTATGGCTACACCTTC
>few|TRBJ2-3|TRBD2|TRBV29-1
CSVGTSGGDTQYF
TGCAGCGTCGGGACTAGCGGGGGAGATACGCAGTATTTT
>-|TRBJ2-1|TRBD2|TRBV29-1
CSVVWLAGYNEQFF
TGCAGCGTTGTCTGGCTAGCGGGGTACAATGAGCAGTTCTTC
>many|TRBJ1-4|TRBD1|TRBV6-1
CASSLTGREKLFF
TGTGCCAGCAGTTTGACAGGGAGAGAAAAACTGTTTTTT
>many|TRBJ2-7|-|TRBV28
CASSLSGQGPPIEQYF
TGTGCCAGCAGTTTAAGCGGGCAAGGACCCCCAATCGAGCAGTACTTC
>-|TRBJ2-3|TRBD2|TRBV9
CASSASGRTDTQYF
TGTGCCAGCAGCGCTAGCGGCCGCACAGATACGCAGTATTTT
>many|TRBJ1-1|-|TRBV20-1
CSARGVRSTEAFF
TGCAGTGCTAGAGGGGTCCGAAGCACTGAAGCTTTCTTT
>many|TRBJ2-3|-|TRBV20-1
CSARSSSESTDTQYF
TGCAGTGCTAGATCCTCGAGCGAAAGCACAGATACGCAGTATTTT
>many|TRBJ2-7|TRBD1|TRBV12-3/TRBV12-4
CASSLGTGGSYEQYF
TGTGCCAGCAGTTTGGGGACAGGGGGTTCCTACGAGCAGTACTTC